This TCR beta chain was identified during a study of early T cells in non-severe SARS-CoV-2 infection. Background on the study: Sequencing used unsorted whole-blood bulk RNA, so chains lack pairing.

This clonotype appeared a few times. Attachment of unique molecular identifiers to individual cDNA molecules was performed. Using its own MiXCR run on the 5' RACE reads, TCRdb lists one record per CDR3 protein. The sample gives fewer than 80,000 distinct CDR3 sequences, 3.5% to 6% of which show up once; approximately 3.6% is in the top ten. Trimming took 4 bases from V and 0 from J; bases not matched to a gene: 3. CDR3 length: 15 amino acids. Looked up from germline, CDR1 is MDHEN and CDR2 is SYDVKM. This clonotype originated in an adult who was a healthcare worker with PCR-confirmed SARS-CoV-2 infection or an uninfected control (not recorded which). The donor label of this sample is uncertain. This chain uses TRBV28 with TRBJ2-7, with 10 bases fitting TRBD1. This sample comprised whole blood, obtained at baseline. The DNA for the CDR3 is TGTGCCAGCAGTTACGGACAGGGGGTCTCCTACGAGCAGTACTTC. Translated, it gives CASSYGQGVSYEQYF.